Each of the 29 T cell receptor beta chains below was sequenced from the same sample in a study of pediatric ulcerative colitis. TCRdb's table, derived via immunoSEQ multiplex PCR, lists solely in-frame clones and lacks some. Among 50,000 to 65,000 clones, 86% were seen once, and the ten largest hold roughly 3%. The specimen was blood. These receptors all stem from a boy between 10 and 17 years old with severe ulcerative colitis.

V usage is TRBV4-1 and J usage is TRBJ2-5; possibly TRBD2 for D (6 bases). Trimming shortened V by 1 base and J by 2 bases, and 8 bases separated the two germline ends. CDR1 is MGHRA and CDR2 is YSYEKL in the germline V gene. CDR3 length: 14 residues. CDR3 sequence: CASSQGDFQETQYF. CDR3 coding DNA: TGCGCCAGCAGCCAAGGGGACTTTCAAGAGACCCAGTACTTC.

V is TRBV19 and J is TRBJ2-1; D not resolved. Germline V lookup: CDR1 LNHDA, CDR2 SQIVND (reference sequence). CDR3 length: 13 amino acids. V lost 1 base and J 8 bases, leaving 9 bases between the germline ends. The CDR3 here is CASSIVDADEQFF. The DNA of the CDR3 is TGTGCCAGTAGTATAGTGGACGCCGATGAGCAGTTCTTC.

The rearrangement links TRBV10-3 to TRBJ2-7; maybe TRBD1 (5 bases). V gave up 4 bases and J gave up 7 bases, with 14 bases separating them. The CDR3 has 13 residues. Germline values: CDR1 ENHRY, CDR2 SYGVKD. The CDR3 bases are TGTGCCATCAGTGGGCAAGGGGTGGGGGAGCAGTACTTC. Translating gives CAISGQGVGEQYF.

The chain uses TRBV10-3 and TRBJ1-1; no clear D gene. Germline V lookup: CDR1 ENHRY, CDR2 SYGVKD. V was pared by 4 bases and J by 0 bases, with 15 bases between. The CDR3 runs to 16 residues. CDR3 region: CAISATAGKMNTEAFF. DNA of the CDR3: TGTGCCATCAGTGCCACGGCCGGTAAGATGAACACTGAAGCTTTCTTT.

The chain joins TRBV5-4 to TRBJ2-1; 9 positions match TRBD2. The CDR3 is 15 residues long. V lost 4 bases and J lost 4; bases outside the gene matches: 6. Germline V gene sequence: CDR1 SGHNT, CDR2 YYREEE (reference sequence). The DNA for the CDR3 is TGTGCCAGCAGCCTACGGACTAGCGAATACAATGAGCAGTTCTTC. Its protein is CASSLRTSEYNEQFF.

This chain uses TRBV7-9 with TRBJ1-2; tentative D call: TRBD1 (6 bases). The length of the CDR3 is 13 residues. Germline-derived CDR1 and CDR2 are SEHNR and FQNEAQ (reference sequence). Trimming took off 5 bases at V and 3 bases at J, with 10 bases between the two ends. CDR3 region: CASSRWTDYGYTF. CDR3 DNA: TGTGCCAGCAGCCGTTGGACAGACTATGGCTACACCTTC.

This rearrangement joins TRBV25-1 to TRBJ1-3; D is perhaps TRBD1 (5 bases). The V end lost 3 bases, the J end lost 2 bases, and 17 bases lay between the germline ends. This CDR3 has 17 amino acids. Germline lookup yields CDR1 MGHDK and CDR2 SYGVNS. DNA of the CDR3: TGTGCCAGCAGTGAGAAAGTGGGGAAAGGGGCTGGAAACACCATATATTTT. This encodes CASSEKVGKGAGNTIYF.

CDR3 DNA sequence: TGCAGCGTTGAAGTATCGAGTGGGGCGTATAACAATCAGCCCCAGCATTTT. Its protein product is CSVEVSSGAYNNQPQHF. The chain combines TRBV29-1 with TRBJ1-5; a possible D gene is TRBD1 (5 bases). CDR3 length: 17 residues. The germline CDR1 and CDR2 sequences are SQVTM and ANQGSEA. The ends were cut back, 1 base at V and 3 bases at J, with 19 bases in the middle.

The gene calls are TRBV4-1 and TRBJ2-7; 10 bases map to TRBD2. This CDR3 is built from 18 residues. The germline V gene encodes CDR1 MGHRA and CDR2 YSYEKL. After removal of 1 base from V and 0 bases from J, the junction contained 9 bases not matched to a gene. CDR3 DNA: TGCGCCAGCAGCCAAGTTACCGAACTAGCGGGACCCTCCTACGAGCAGTACTTC. Residues: CASSQVTELAGPSYEQYF.

The chain couples TRBV2 to TRBJ2-7, with TRBD2 matching 9 bases. This CDR3 region has 16 residues. Germline V gene sequence: CDR1 SNHLY, CDR2 FYNNEI. V dropped 3 bases and J dropped 0; count of bases not matched to a gene: 6. Here the CDR3 DNA reads TGTGCCAGCAGTGATCCTAGCGGGACGCTCTCCTACGAGCAGTACTTC. This encodes CASSDPSGTLSYEQYF.

This clone was counted once. The chain joins TRBV4-1 to TRBJ1-5; TRBD1 agrees at 9 bases. The CDR3 runs 16 residues. Unmatched junction bases numbered 6, after V lost 1 base and J lost 5 bases. CDR1 MGHRA and CDR2 YSYEKL come from the germline V gene. The CDR3 sequence is CASSQGAGQGDQPQHF. CDR3 coding DNA: TGCGCCAGCAGCCAAGGGGCGGGACAGGGAGATCAGCCCCAGCATTTT.

This clone was detected a few times. The V and J genes are TRBV7-9 and TRBJ2-3; no clear D. The ends were cut back, 5 bases at V and 4 bases at J, with 13 bases in the middle. This CDR3 comprises 14 residues. Germline V CDR1 and CDR2: SEHNR, FQNEAQ (reference sequence). The DNA of the CDR3 is TGTGCCAGCAGCCCCAGAGAGAGTGCAGATACGCAGTATTTT. As protein: CASSPRESADTQYF.

This clone occurred once. The chain has TRBV12-5 and TRBJ1-2, with TRBD1 matching 8 bases. The CDR3 is made up of 15 amino acids. Germline CDR1 LGHNT, CDR2 FRNRAP. J gave up 5 bases and V 5 bases, and 10 bases lay outside the gene matches. The DNA for the CDR3 is TGTGCTAGTGGTCGAGAACAGGGGGTTGGGTATGGCTACACCTTC. This encodes CASGREQGVGYGYTF.

The chain uses TRBV29-1 and TRBJ2-5; 12 bases fit TRBD2. V lost 6 bases and J lost 4; bases outside the gene matches: 6. This CDR3 has 14 amino acids. Germline V gives CDR1 SQVTM, CDR2 ANQGSEA. The CDR3 DNA reads TGCAGCGTCTCGACTAGCGGGAGATCAGAGACCCAGTACTTC. Its protein product is CSVSTSGRSETQYF.

The V gene is TRBV11-2, the J gene TRBJ2-3, with D maybe TRBD2 (6 bases). Germline CDR1 reads SGHAT; CDR2 reads FQNNGV. This CDR3 is built from 13 residues. V lost 1 base, J lost 6 bases, and 8 bases lay in between. CDR3 region: CASSLGEADTQYF. CDR3 coding DNA: TGTGCCAGCAGCTTAGGGGAGGCGGATACGCAGTATTTT.

In this sample, this clone turned up a few times. The rearrangement joins TRBV7-6 to TRBJ1-4; D not certain. This CDR3 is 12 amino acids long. Germline CDR1 and CDR2: SGHVS and FNYEAQ. V was cut by 4 bases and J by 6 bases, with 6 bases left in between. The CDR3 region is CASSWRDEKLFF. CDR3 sequence (DNA): TGTGCCAGCAGCTGGCGTGATGAAAAACTGTTTTTT.

J is TRBJ2-7 and V is TRBV5-6; D not resolved. Germline V gene data show CDR1 as SGHDT and CDR2 as YYEEEE. The CDR3 is made up of 13 amino acids. The V gene lost 0 bases and the J gene lost 6 bases, with 10 bases spanning the gap. CDR3 protein: CASSLVQSGEQYF. As DNA, the CDR3 is TGTGCCAGCAGCTTGGTTCAGTCGGGCGAGCAGTACTTC.

DNA of the CDR3: TGTGCCAGCAGCCCAAGACTAGCGGCCTACGAGCAGTACTTC. Protein product: CASSPRLAAYEQYF. This chain links TRBV11-3 with TRBJ2-7, with 9 bases matching TRBD2. The V gene end was trimmed by 5 bases and the J gene end by 2 bases; junction bases not matched to a gene: 4. Germline V gene lookup returns CDR1 SGHNT and CDR2 YENEEA. The CDR3 is 14 residues long.

The chain couples TRBV5-4 to TRBJ2-3, with D uncertain. Germline V CDR1 and CDR2: SGHNT, YYREEE (reference sequence). The V end lost 2 bases, the J end lost 8 bases, and 12 bases lay between the germline ends. This CDR3 contains 13 residues. The DNA for the CDR3 is TGTGCCAGCAGCTTTTTCGACCAAAGTACGCAGTATTTT. This translates into CASSFFDQSTQYF.

This chain joins TRBV7-2 and TRBJ2-1, with no clear D. Germline loops: CDR1 SGHTA, CDR2 FQGNSA. This CDR3 comprises 14 residues. The ends were cut back, 5 bases at V and 2 bases at J, with 10 bases in the middle. The CDR3 DNA sequence: TGTGCCAGCAGCCAGGCGCAACCCTACAATGAGCAGTTCTTC. Translated, it gives CASSQAQPYNEQFF.

The chain recombines TRBV20-1 with TRBJ1-2; D gene uncertain. Germline-derived CDR1 and CDR2 are DFQATT and SNEGSKA (reference sequence). The CDR3 has 10 amino acids. V was pared by 6 bases and J by 8 bases, with 10 bases between. The CDR3 DNA is TGCAGTGCGTGGGGAGACGGCTACACCTTC. Encoded protein: CSAWGDGYTF.

The chain links TRBV13 to TRBJ2-3; D not certain. V was cut by 3 bases and J by 2 bases, with 9 bases left in between. Germline V gene data show CDR1 as PRHDT and CDR2 as FYEKMQ (reference sequence). The CDR3 length is 14 residues. The CDR3: CASSFKGLTDTQYF. For the CDR3, the DNA is TGTGCCAGCAGCTTTAAGGGCCTCACAGATACGCAGTATTTT.

V and J are TRBV28 and TRBJ1-5, with D perhaps matching TRBD1 (6 bases). Between the trimmed V and J ends, which lost 2 bases and 4 bases, there was a span of 12 bases. The CDR3 is 15 amino acids. Germline V CDR1 and CDR2: MDHEN, SYDVKM. This CDR3 is CASSLQGLGNQPQHF. CDR3 nucleotides: TGTGCCAGCAGTTTACAGGGGCTGGGGAATCAGCCCCAGCATTTT.

The chain joins TRBV19 to TRBJ1-1; possibly TRBD1 for D (5 bases). This CDR3 is built from 15 residues. CDR1 is LNHDA, CDR2 SQIVND, per germline (reference sequence). Trimming left V 7 bases short and J 0 bases short, with 15 bases between. DNA for the CDR3: TGTGCCAGTAAGGGGCGAGGACCAATGAACACTGAAGCTTTCTTT. Translation: CASKGRGPMNTEAFF.

V usage is TRBV7-8 and J usage is TRBJ1-1; 8 positions match TRBD1. CDR1 and CDR2 from the germline V gene are SGHVS and FQNEAQ. This CDR3 spans 18 amino acids. Trimming at V came to 1 base and at J to 0 bases, leaving 10 bases not matched to a gene. The CDR3 reads CASSLGAAWDRLNTEAFF. CDR3 coding DNA: TGTGCCAGCAGCTTAGGTGCCGCCTGGGACAGGCTGAACACTGAAGCTTTCTTT.

The chain uses TRBV2 and TRBJ2-2, with 9 bases identical to TRBD1. J lost 3 bases, V lost 5 bases, and 7 bases had no gene match. CDR1 is SNHLY and CDR2 is FYNNEI in the germline V gene. The CDR3 is 16 residues long. DNA of the CDR3: TGTGCCAGCAGTAAGGGACAGGGAAGGTACACCGGGGAGCTGTTTTTT. Its translation is CASSKGQGRYTGELFF.

The chain couples TRBV7-9 to TRBJ2-2; 10 bases fit TRBD2. CDR1 SEHNR and CDR2 FQNEAQ come from the germline V gene (reference sequence). CDR3 length: 19 amino acids. Germline trimming cut 9 bases from V and 4 bases from J; bases unmatched to any gene: 20. For the CDR3, the DNA is TGTGCCAGTCCGATGGCAAGAGCGGGAGGGCCAGGTGGCACCGGGGAGCTGTTTTTT. It encodes CASPMARAGGPGGTGELFF.

This rearrangement joins TRBV5-4 to TRBJ2-5; TRBD2 matches 9 bases. With V trimmed by 4 bases and J by 5 bases, 12 bases remained unmatched. The CDR3 covers 16 residues. Per germline, CDR1 SGHNT and CDR2 YYREEE (reference sequence). CDR3 nucleotides: TGTGCCAGCAGCCCCGGCCAGGGCGGGAGGGCCGAGACCCAGTACTTC. Its protein is CASSPGQGGRAETQYF. The full variable domain, completed using reference TRBV5-4 and TRBJ2-5, is ETGVTQSPTHLIKTRGQQVTLRCSSQSGHNTVSWYQQALGQGPQFIFQYYREEENGRGNFPPRFSGLQFPNYSSELNVNALELDDSALYLCASSPGQGGRAETQYFGPGTRLLVL.

The chain couples TRBV30 to TRBJ2-3; D ambiguous. V was shortened by 2 bases and J by 6 bases, with 9 bases between the two germline ends. CDR3 length equals 12 residues. Germline loops: CDR1 GTSNPN, CDR2 SVGIG (reference sequence). The CDR3 DNA is TGTGCCTGGAGTCTCAGGACCGATACGCAGTATTTT. Amino acids: CAWSLRTDTQYF.